These 20 T cell receptor beta chains originate from one sample sequenced in a study of control samples from healthy donors and cancer patients (dated by TCRdb to between 2020 and 2021). The library was made by the immunoSEQ multiplex PCR assay. TCRdb stores this immuneACCESS table with in-frame sequences only. Part of the clones is absent; in the studies checked, under half of the shortfall reflects unresolved V genes, and no reason is known for the rest. This sample gives around 80,000 clones in total; roughly 89% of them show up just once. The top ten constitute approximately 15% of the sample. What was sequenced was blood. These receptors came from a man over 45 in good health.

The V gene is TRBV5-1, the J gene TRBJ2-2; 14 bases line up with TRBD2. The CDR3 extends over 17 amino acids. Germline CDR1 SGHRS, CDR2 YFSETQ. Trimming removed 4 bases from V and 6 bases from J; junction bases left unmatched: 8. CDR3 nucleotides: TGCGCCAGCAGCAACCGGACTAGCGGGGGGCGGGCCGGGGAGCTGTTTTTT. Protein product: CASSNRTSGGRAGELFF.

This chain connects TRBV5-6 to TRBJ2-7, with 7 bases identical to TRBD1. This CDR3 region has 14 residues. Per the germline V gene, CDR1 is SGHDT and CDR2 is YYEEEE. Losses at the gene ends were 3 bases for V and 2 bases for J; bases not matched to a gene: 5. The CDR3 nucleotides read TGTGCCAGCAGCTCTGACAGGGACACCTACGAGCAGTACTTC. Translation gives CASSSDRDTYEQYF.

This clone has more than one count but fewer than ten. The chain couples TRBV7-2 to TRBJ2-3, with no clear D. This CDR3 spans 15 amino acids. The germline CDR1 and CDR2 sequences are SGHTA and FQGNSA. V was shortened by 5 bases and J by 0 bases, with 12 bases between the two germline ends. The CDR3 coding sequence is TGTGCCAGCAGCCCCATTTTTGCTAGCACAGATACGCAGTATTTT. Translation: CASSPIFASTDTQYF. Drawing the rest from reference TRBV7-2 and TRBJ2-3, the complete variable domain is GAGVSQSPSNKVTEKGKDVELRCDPISGHTALYWYRQSLGQGLEFLIYFQGNSAPDKSGLPSDRFSAERTGGSVSTLTIQRTQQEDSAVYLCASSPIFASTDTQYFGPGTRLTVL.

This chain links TRBV30 with TRBJ1-3; 11 nucleotides line up with TRBD1. V shed 8 bases and J 1 base; nucleotides not matched to a gene: 10. The CDR3 is 16 residues long. CDR1 is GTSNPN, CDR2 SVGIG, per germline (reference sequence). CDR3 in amino acids: CAGTRTGGASGNTIYF. Here the CDR3 DNA reads TGTGCCGGGACACGGACAGGGGGCGCGTCTGGAAACACCATATATTTT.

CDR3 in amino acids: CATSRERGPYEQYF. CDR3 DNA sequence: TGTGCCACCAGCAGAGAACGGGGCCCCTACGAGCAGTACTTC. The rearrangement uses TRBV15 and TRBJ2-7, with D perhaps TRBD1 or TRBD2 (5 bases each). Trimming stripped 0 bases from V and 2 bases from J, with 8 bases between. In germline, CDR1 is LNHNV, CDR2 YYDKDF (reference sequence). CDR3 length: 14 amino acids.

The rearrangement joins TRBV7-9 to TRBJ1-2; the D is unclear. CDR1 SEHNR and CDR2 FQNEAQ come from the germline V gene (reference sequence). V gave up 1 base and J gave up 8 bases, with 14 bases separating them. The CDR3 length is 14 residues. CDR3 sequence: CASSLVPVGRGYTF. In DNA, the CDR3 is TGTGCCAGCAGCTTAGTACCAGTCGGGCGCGGCTACACCTTC.

This clone has just a few counts. This chain joins TRBV7-9 and TRBJ2-2; D is possibly TRBD1 (6 bases). CDR1 SEHNR and CDR2 FQNEAQ come from the germline V gene (reference sequence). V shed 5 bases and J shed 5 bases, with 12 bases lying between them. CDR3 length: 14 amino acids. The CDR3 bases are TGTGCCAGCAGCGTTGGACAGATTACCGGGGAGCTGTTTTTT. Amino acids: CASSVGQITGELFF.

This clone was seen more than once but under ten times. The rearrangement joins TRBV18 to TRBJ1-2; tentatively, D is TRBD1 (6 bases). The V and J ends lost 3 bases and 9 bases respectively, with 17 bases between them. CDR3 length: 14 residues. Germline V CDR1 and CDR2: KGHSH, LQKENI. As DNA, the CDR3 is TGTGCCAGCTCACCTAACAGGGTGGCGTTGCGCTACACCTTC. Residues: CASSPNRVALRYTF. The full variable domain, its missing parts supplied by reference TRBV18 and TRBJ1-2, is NAGVMQNPRHLVRRRGQEARLRCSPMKGHSHVYWYRQLPEEGLKFMVYLQKENIIDESGMPKERFSAEFPKEGPSILRIQQVVRGDSAAYFCASSPNRVALRYTFGSGTRLTVV.

The rearrangement links TRBV19 to TRBJ2-1; D might be TRBD1 or TRBD2, each matching 6 bases. CDR1 and CDR2 from the germline V gene are LNHDA and SQIVND (reference sequence). This CDR3 is built from 13 residues. V was shortened by 5 bases and J by 12 bases, with 17 bases between the two germline ends. For the CDR3, the DNA is TGTGCCAGTAGTGCGACCGGGGGCTACGGGCAGTTCTTC. Residues: CASSATGGYGQFF.

V usage is TRBV11-1 and J usage is TRBJ1-1; D perhaps matches TRBD1 (5 bases). CDR1 is SGHAT and CDR2 is FQDESV in the germline V gene (reference sequence). The CDR3 runs to 14 residues. V gave up 0 bases and J gave up 5 bases, with 10 bases separating them. CDR3 DNA: TGTGCCAGCAGCTTAGCGGCAGGGACGACTGAAGCTTTCTTT. It yields the protein CASSLAAGTTEAFF.

The chain carries TRBV19 and TRBJ1-1, with a possible D match to TRBD1 (5 bases). Germline CDR1 reads LNHDA; CDR2 reads SQIVND (reference sequence). The ends were cut back, 11 bases at V and 6 bases at J, with 19 bases in the middle. This CDR3 has 13 residues. The DNA of the CDR3 is TGTGCCGCAACCCGGACACTCTGGGCTGAAGCTTTCTTT. Its protein is CAATRTLWAEAFF.

The chain recombines TRBV19 with TRBJ1-5; possible D gene TRBD1, 6 bases. Germline CDR1 and CDR2: LNHDA and SQIVND (reference sequence). The V and J ends lost 2 bases and 7 bases respectively, with 24 bases between them. The CDR3 spans 18 residues. This CDR3 is CASSIPTGSPINKQPQHF. The CDR3 nucleotides are TGTGCCAGTAGTATACCTACAGGGTCCCCTATAAATAAGCAGCCCCAGCATTTT.

The chain carries TRBV5-1 and TRBJ2-7; no reliable D call. The V end lost 3 bases, the J end lost 7 bases, and 11 bases lay between the germline ends. Germline lookup yields CDR1 SGHRS and CDR2 YFSETQ. This CDR3 has 12 residues. The CDR3 here is CASSSTDIEQYF. In nucleotides, the CDR3 is TGCGCCAGCAGCTCGACCGACATAGAGCAGTACTTC.

This clone appeared a few times. The V and J genes are TRBV27 and TRBJ1-6; D is unresolved. The germline V gene encodes CDR1 MNHEY and CDR2 SMNVEV (reference sequence). The CDR3 covers 17 residues. Trimming stripped 5 bases from V and 0 bases from J, with 14 bases between. The CDR3 coding sequence is TGTGCCAGCAGTCCGTCGGGAGGGAGCTCCTATAATTCACCCCTCCACTTT. Protein: CASSPSGGSSYNSPLHF.

This chain connects TRBV7-9 to TRBJ1-6; D gene uncertain. The germline V and J ends were trimmed by 5 bases and 0 bases, with 14 bases remaining between them. Germline V gene sequence: CDR1 SEHNR, CDR2 FQNEAQ (reference sequence). The length of the CDR3 is 17 residues. CDR3 protein: CASSLPALSSYNSPLHF. As DNA, the CDR3 is TGTGCCAGCAGCCTGCCAGCATTAAGCTCCTATAATTCACCCCTCCACTTT.

The rearrangement links TRBV7-2 to TRBJ2-3; tentative D call: TRBD2 (5 bases). CDR1 and CDR2 (germline): SGHTA, FQGNSA. There are 13 residues in the CDR3. V was cut by 7 bases and J by 0 bases, with 8 bases left in between. The CDR3: CASTLDSTDTQYF. Here the CDR3 DNA reads TGTGCCAGCACACTAGATAGCACAGATACGCAGTATTTT.

This clone showed up just once. The J gene is TRBJ2-1, the V gene TRBV24-1, with D perhaps TRBD2 (6 bases). V gave up 3 bases and J gave up 1 base, with 15 bases separating them. Germline values: CDR1 KGHDR, CDR2 SFDVKD. The CDR3 is 17 amino acids. CDR3 coding DNA: TGTGCCACCAGTGATCCCCGGGGTAGCGGTTCCTACAATGAGCAGTTCTTC. This codes for CATSDPRGSGSYNEQFF.

About this clone: One end of the junction does not line up with germline, which may come from a read error. V is TRBV19 and J is TRBJ2-3, with a tentative D call TRBD1 (5 bases). Looked up from germline, CDR1 is LNHDA and CDR2 is SQIVND (reference sequence). The CDR3 is 14 residues long. In DNA form, the CDR3 reads TGTACCAGTAGTATTAGATGGGGCGCAGATACGCAGTATTTT. Amino acids: CTSSIRWGADTQYF.

V gene TRBV27 combines with J gene TRBJ1-2; D is undetermined. CDR1 MNHEY and CDR2 SMNVEV come from the germline V gene (reference sequence). The CDR3 extends over 13 amino acids. V lost 5 bases and J lost 6, with 13 bases in between. The CDR3 protein is CASSPYLGDGYTF. The CDR3 nucleotides read TGTGCCAGCAGTCCCTATCTAGGCGATGGCTACACCTTC.

CDR3 protein: CASSLEGDRTDTQYF. The CDR3 DNA follows: TGCGCCAGCAGCTTGGAGGGGGACCGCACAGATACGCAGTATTTT. The rearrangement links TRBV5-1 to TRBJ2-3; possibly TRBD1 for D (6 bases). This CDR3 spans 15 amino acids. Germline CDR1 SGHRS, CDR2 YFSETQ. The germline V and J ends were trimmed by 0 bases and 1 base, with 9 bases remaining between them.